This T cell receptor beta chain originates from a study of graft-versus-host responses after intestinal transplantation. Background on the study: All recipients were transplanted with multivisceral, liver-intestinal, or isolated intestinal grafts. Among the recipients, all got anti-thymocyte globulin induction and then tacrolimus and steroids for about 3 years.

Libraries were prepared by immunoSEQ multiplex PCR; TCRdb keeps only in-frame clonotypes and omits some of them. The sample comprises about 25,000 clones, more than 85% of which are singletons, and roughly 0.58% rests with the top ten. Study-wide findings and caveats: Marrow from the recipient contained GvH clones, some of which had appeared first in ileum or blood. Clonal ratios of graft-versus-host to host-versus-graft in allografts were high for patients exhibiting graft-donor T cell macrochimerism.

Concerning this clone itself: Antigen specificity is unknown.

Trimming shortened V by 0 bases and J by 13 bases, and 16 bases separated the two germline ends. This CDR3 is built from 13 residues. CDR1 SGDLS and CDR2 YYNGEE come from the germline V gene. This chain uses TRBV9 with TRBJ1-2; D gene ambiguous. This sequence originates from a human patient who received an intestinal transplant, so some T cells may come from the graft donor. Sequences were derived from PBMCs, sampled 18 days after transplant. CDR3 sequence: CASSVGLLGEFTF. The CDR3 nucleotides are TGTGCCAGCAGCGTAGGACTCCTCGGGGAATTCACCTTC.